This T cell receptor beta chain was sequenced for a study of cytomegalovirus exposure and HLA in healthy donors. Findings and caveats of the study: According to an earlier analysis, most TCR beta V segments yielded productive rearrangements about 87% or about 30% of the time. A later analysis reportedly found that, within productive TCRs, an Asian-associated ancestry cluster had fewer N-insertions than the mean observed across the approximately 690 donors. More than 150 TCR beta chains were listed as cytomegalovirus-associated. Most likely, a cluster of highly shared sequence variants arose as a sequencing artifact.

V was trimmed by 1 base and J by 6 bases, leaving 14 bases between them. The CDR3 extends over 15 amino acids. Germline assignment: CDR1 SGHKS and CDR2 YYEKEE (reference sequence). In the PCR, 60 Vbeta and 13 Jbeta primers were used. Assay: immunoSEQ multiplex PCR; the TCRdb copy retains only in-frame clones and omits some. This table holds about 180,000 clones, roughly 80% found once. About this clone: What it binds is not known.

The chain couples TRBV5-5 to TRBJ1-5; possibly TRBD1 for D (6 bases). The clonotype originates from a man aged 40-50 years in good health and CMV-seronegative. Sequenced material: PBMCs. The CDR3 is CASSLTGHGGQPQHF. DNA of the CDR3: TGTGCCAGCAGCTTGACAGGGCACGGCGGTCAGCCCCAGCATTTT.